This TCR beta chain was identified in a study of STAT3 mutations in large granular lymphocyte leukemia. With regard to this clone: Its antigen is undetermined.

V was pared by 6 bases and J by 5 bases, with 14 bases between. This CDR3 region has 14 residues. Germline V lookup: CDR1 SNHLY, CDR2 FYNNEI. The method was immunoSEQ multiplex PCR; TCRdb's version includes in-frame clones alone and lacks a portion of them. The table lists approximately 45,000 clones, roughly 81% of them singletons. Broader study findings: At least one immunodominant TCR beta clonotype appeared in every T-cell large granular lymphocyte leukemia patient.

The rearrangement uses TRBV2 and TRBJ1-5; D might be TRBD1 (5 bases). The clonotype originates from a human donor with T large granular lymphocyte leukemia. Some clones in this sample may be carry-over from other donors' samples. The sequencing input was PBMCs. Here the CDR3 reads CASRDLRGDQPQHF. The CDR3 coding sequence is TGTGCCAGCAGGGACCTTAGGGGTGATCAGCCCCAGCATTTT. Based on the CDR3 plus reference TRBV2 and TRBJ1-5, the full variable domain is EPEVTQTPSHQVTQMGQEVILRCVPISNHLYFYWYRQILGQKVEFLVSFYNNEISEKSEIFDDQFSVERPDGSNFTLKIRSTKLEDSAMYFCASRDLRGDQPQHFGDGTRLSIL.